The 9 T cell receptor beta chains given below trace back to one sample, sequenced in a study of long-term antiretroviral therapy in people with HIV. Sequencing used immunoSEQ v3.0 at survey level. The table came from immunoSEQ multiplex PCR; TCRdb's copy has only in-frame clones and leaves some out. This sample has 13,000 to 15,000 clones, with 70% to 80% found just once. The sequencing used unsorted PBMCs, collected 1.3 years before starting antiretroviral therapy. Receptors originate from a man aged 40-49 years with HIV.

The chain employs TRBV6-1 and TRBJ1-2, with 8 bases matching TRBD1. Looked up from germline, CDR1 is MNHNS and CDR2 is SASEGT. Trimming at V came to 1 base and at J to 5 bases, leaving 6 bases not matched to a gene. The CDR3 is made up of 15 amino acids. The CDR3, as DNA: TGTGCCAGCAGTGAAGGTGGGACAGGTCTTTATGGCTACACCTTC. As protein: CASSEGGTGLYGYTF.

The chain has TRBV5-1 and TRBJ2-3, with unresolved D. Trimming shortened V by 1 base and J by 1 base, and 10 bases separated the two germline ends. CDR3 length: 15 residues. The germline gives CDR1 SGHRS, CDR2 YFSETQ. CDR3 DNA: TGCGCCAGCAGCTTGTATGACCGACGCACAGATACGCAGTATTTT. Amino acid sequence: CASSLYDRRTDTQYF.

The chain recombines TRBV6-6 with TRBJ2-7, with D possibly matching TRBD2 (5 bases). This CDR3 contains 14 residues. Trimming removed 4 bases at V and 4 bases at J, with 14 bases between. CDR1 is MNHNY and CDR2 is SVGAGI in the germline V gene (reference sequence). CDR3 sequence (DNA): TGTGCCAGCAGTTTGGCCGGGGTGAATTACGAGCAGTACTTC. Translated, it gives CASSLAGVNYEQYF.

The genes are TRBV5-1 and TRBJ1-1; D unresolved. Germline V gene sequence: CDR1 SGHRS, CDR2 YFSETQ. CDR3 length: 14 amino acids. Trimming stripped 2 bases from V and 1 base from J, with 9 bases between. Here the CDR3 DNA reads TGCGCCAGCAGCTTCGTGGTCGGGAACACTGAAGCTTTCTTT. Amino acid sequence: CASSFVVGNTEAFF.

This chain uses TRBV4-2 with TRBJ2-3, with TRBD2 matching 7 bases. Germline V gives CDR1 LGHNA, CDR2 YNFKEQ. J lost 0 bases, V lost 0 bases, and 9 bases had no gene match. There are 18 residues in the CDR3. CDR3 loop: CASSQDRYAGVSTDTQYF. CDR3 DNA: TGTGCCAGCAGCCAAGACCGGTATGCGGGGGTTAGCACAGATACGCAGTATTTT.

J is TRBJ2-7 and V is TRBV9; D is perhaps TRBD1 (6 bases). CDR3 size: 14 residues. Trimming cost V 0 bases and J 3 bases, with 10 bases left between them. Germline values: CDR1 SGDLS, CDR2 YYNGEE. The CDR3 region has the DNA TGTGCCAGCAGCGTAGGACAGGTTGACTACGAGCAGTACTTC. Amino acids: CASSVGQVDYEQYF.

CDR3 in amino acids: CASSLAARNEQFF. DNA for the CDR3: TGTGCCAGCAGCTTGGCTGCCCGCAATGAGCAGTTCTTC. The rearrangement uses TRBV5-4 and TRBJ2-1; the D is unclear. The CDR3 contains 13 residues. The germline gives CDR1 SGHNT, CDR2 YYREEE (reference sequence). Deletions cut 0 bases from V and 6 bases from J, with 7 bases between.

The rearrangement joins TRBV5-1 to TRBJ2-7, with 7 nucleotides matching TRBD1. The V gene's germline CDR1 is SGHRS and CDR2 YFSETQ. The CDR3 extends over 15 amino acids. V dropped 3 bases and J dropped 4; count of bases not matched to a gene: 10. The DNA for the CDR3 is TGCGCCAGCAGCTCTGCCGGGACAGCAGATTACGAGCAGTACTTC. The encoded protein is CASSSAGTADYEQYF.

The V gene is TRBV7-4, the J gene TRBJ1-4, with a weak D call TRBD1 (5 bases). This CDR3 contains 14 residues. The germline CDR1 and CDR2 sequences are SGHVT and SQSDAQ. V lost 6 bases, J lost 4 bases, and 12 bases lay in between. The CDR3 here is CASRGQGGNEKLFF. DNA for the CDR3: TGTGCCAGCAGGGGGCAGGGCGGTAATGAAAAACTGTTTTTT.